A selection of T cell receptor beta chains follows, all from one sample in a study of blood T cell repertoires in COVID-19. TCRdb keeps only in-frame clones here, not all; method: immunoSEQ multiplex PCR. The repertoire holds over 250,000 clones, with approximately 85% as singletons. The specimen sequenced was peripheral blood. All receptors come from a woman aged 25 to 39 with acute or convalescent COVID-19. The CDR3 runs from the conserved cysteine through the conserved F or W. The D gene is left open where the match is weak. Only some rows state a clone size, as once, few, many or a class for expanded clones.

clone_size: NA; v_call: TRBV29-1; j_call: TRBJ2-7; d_call: NA; cdr3_aa: CSVNRGQWSEQYF; cdr3_nt: TGCAGCGTTAACCGAGGACAGTGGTCCGAGCAGTACTTC
clone_size: NA; v_call: TRBV9; j_call: TRBJ2-3; d_call: NA; cdr3_aa: CASSDGSLSSTDTQYF; cdr3_nt: TGTGCCAGCAGCGACGGGAGTCTAAGCTCCACAGATACGCAGTATTTT
clone_size: NA; v_call: TRBV29-1; j_call: TRBJ2-7; d_call: TRBD2; cdr3_aa: CSVGLAGHYEQYF; cdr3_nt: TGCAGCGTTGGCCTAGCGGGACACTACGAGCAGTACTTC
clone_size: NA; v_call: TRBV30; j_call: TRBJ1-5; d_call: NA; cdr3_aa: CAWSRDSNQPQHF; cdr3_nt: TGTGCCTGGAGCAGGGATAGCAATCAGCCCCAGCATTTT
clone_size: once; v_call: TRBV6-2/TRBV6-3; j_call: TRBJ2-3; d_call: TRBD2; cdr3_aa: CASSWLAGGPRTDTQYF; cdr3_nt: TGTGCCAGCAGTTGGTTAGCGGGAGGGCCAAGGACAGATACGCAGTATTTT
clone_size: NA; v_call: TRBV29-1; j_call: TRBJ1-5; d_call: TRBD1; cdr3_aa: CSVDQGANQPQHF; cdr3_nt: TGCAGCGTTGATCAGGGGGCGAATCAGCCCCAGCATTTT
clone_size: NA; v_call: TRBV30; j_call: TRBJ1-1; d_call: TRBD1; cdr3_aa: CAWSAGGDTEAFF; cdr3_nt: TGTGCCTGGAGTGCAGGGGGCGACACTGAAGCTTTCTTT
clone_size: once; v_call: TRBV7-7; j_call: TRBJ2-2; d_call: TRBD2; cdr3_aa: CASSASGSNTGELFF; cdr3_nt: TGTGCCAGCAGCGCTAGCGGATCGAACACCGGGGAGCTGTTTTTT
clone_size: NA; v_call: TRBV12-3/TRBV12-4; j_call: TRBJ2-1; d_call: NA; cdr3_aa: CASSRTDGNEQFF; cdr3_nt: TGTGCCAGCAGTAGAACCGACGGGAATGAGCAGTTCTTC
clone_size: NA; v_call: TRBV19; j_call: TRBJ2-2; d_call: TRBD2; cdr3_aa: CASSGLAGANTGELFF; cdr3_nt: TGTGCCAGTAGTGGACTAGCGGGAGCGAACACCGGGGAGCTGTTTTTT
clone_size: NA; v_call: TRBV19; j_call: TRBJ1-1; d_call: NA; cdr3_aa: CASSVSGTLNTEAFF; cdr3_nt: TGTGCCAGTAGTGTTTCCGGGACACTGAACACTGAAGCTTTCTTT
clone_size: once; v_call: TRBV4-2; j_call: TRBJ1-2; d_call: NA; cdr3_aa: CASSRPEAVGYTF; cdr3_nt: TGTGCCAGCAGCCGACCCGAGGCGGTCGGCTACACCTTC
clone_size: NA; v_call: TRBV5-1; j_call: TRBJ2-7; d_call: TRBD2; cdr3_aa: CASSFTSGAYEQYF; cdr3_nt: TGCGCCAGCAGCTTCACTAGCGGTGCCTACGAGCAGTACTTC
clone_size: NA; v_call: TRBV6-2/TRBV6-3; j_call: TRBJ2-4; d_call: NA; cdr3_aa: CASSYGMNIQYF; cdr3_nt: TGTGCCAGCAGTTACGGCATGAACATTCAGTACTTC
clone_size: NA; v_call: TRBV27; j_call: TRBJ1-6; d_call: TRBD1; cdr3_aa: CASSLGTGTGYSPLHF; cdr3_nt: TGTGCCAGCAGTTTAGGGACCGGGACAGGCTATTCACCCCTCCACTTT
clone_size: NA; v_call: TRBV12-3/TRBV12-4; j_call: TRBJ2-5; d_call: TRBD1; cdr3_aa: CASSYRGETQYF; cdr3_nt: TGTGCCAGCAGCTACAGGGGAGAGACCCAGTACTTC
clone_size: once; v_call: TRBV19; j_call: TRBJ1-4; d_call: TRBD1; cdr3_aa: CASSVPQGFREKLFF; cdr3_nt: TGTGCCAGTAGTGTACCACAGGGGTTTCGTGAAAAACTGTTTTTT
clone_size: NA; v_call: TRBV5-1; j_call: TRBJ2-2; d_call: TRBD2; cdr3_aa: CASSDGGAANTGELFF; cdr3_nt: TGCGCCAGCAGCGACGGGGGGGCTGCGAACACCGGGGAGCTGTTTTTT
clone_size: NA; v_call: TRBV10-2; j_call: TRBJ2-7; d_call: TRBD1; cdr3_aa: CASRKQGGSSYEQYF; cdr3_nt: TGCGCCAGCAGAAAACAGGGGGGCAGCTCCTACGAGCAGTACTTC
clone_size: once; v_call: TRBV19; j_call: TRBJ2-1; d_call: TRBD2; cdr3_aa: CASSMILAGSYNEQFF; cdr3_nt: TGTGCCAGTAGTATGATACTAGCGGGCTCCTACAATGAGCAGTTCTTC
clone_size: NA; v_call: TRBV7-2; j_call: TRBJ1-1; d_call: NA; cdr3_aa: CASSLGRFTEAFF; cdr3_nt: TGTGCCAGCAGCTTAGGGAGGTTTACTGAAGCTTTCTTT
clone_size: NA; v_call: TRBV9; j_call: TRBJ2-2; d_call: TRBD1; cdr3_aa: CASSPGTVNTGELFF; cdr3_nt: TGTGCCAGCAGTCCCGGGACAGTGAACACCGGGGAGCTGTTTTTT
clone_size: NA; v_call: TRBV18; j_call: TRBJ2-5; d_call: NA; cdr3_aa: CASSLYDSQETQYF; cdr3_nt: TGTGCCAGCTCCCTTTACGACTCGCAAGAGACCCAGTACTTC
clone_size: NA; v_call: TRBV7-2; j_call: TRBJ1-1; d_call: TRBD1; cdr3_aa: CASSSAGGGTEAFF; cdr3_nt: TGTGCCAGCAGCTCGGCAGGGGGTGGCACTGAAGCTTTCTTT
clone_size: NA; v_call: TRBV5-4; j_call: TRBJ1-2; d_call: NA; cdr3_aa: CASSLAQGGYTF; cdr3_nt: TGTGCCAGCAGCTTGGCACAGGGTGGCTACACCTTC
clone_size: NA; v_call: TRBV19; j_call: TRBJ1-1; d_call: TRBD1; cdr3_aa: CASTGYRGRMNTEAFF; cdr3_nt: TGTGCCAGTACCGGTTACAGGGGGCGGATGAACACTGAAGCTTTCTTT
clone_size: once; v_call: TRBV6-5; j_call: TRBJ2-3; d_call: NA; cdr3_aa: CASSYHVVGGMDTQYF; cdr3_nt: TGTGCCAGCAGTTACCATGTGGTAGGGGGTATGGATACGCAGTATTTT
clone_size: NA; v_call: TRBV29-1; j_call: TRBJ2-7; d_call: NA; cdr3_aa: CSVQTSDYEQYF; cdr3_nt: TGCAGCGTCCAAACCTCAGATTACGAGCAGTACTTC
clone_size: NA; v_call: TRBV7-6; j_call: TRBJ2-7; d_call: TRBD1; cdr3_aa: CASSLSGTVTTYEQYF; cdr3_nt: TGTGCCAGCAGCTTATCGGGGACAGTAACAACTTACGAGCAGTACTTC
clone_size: NA; v_call: TRBV9; j_call: TRBJ2-7; d_call: NA; cdr3_aa: CASSVGGTTYEQYF; cdr3_nt: TGTGCCAGCAGCGTAGGCGGGACCACCTACGAGCAGTACTTC
clone_size: NA; v_call: TRBV19; j_call: TRBJ2-1; d_call: TRBD2; cdr3_aa: CASSQRAGLGNEQFF; cdr3_nt: TGTGCCAGTAGCCAGAGAGCGGGATTAGGGAATGAGCAGTTCTTC
clone_size: NA; v_call: TRBV7-2; j_call: TRBJ2-5; d_call: NA; cdr3_aa: CASSRGGDRGETQYF; cdr3_nt: TGTGCCAGCAGTAGGGGGGGAGACAGGGGAGAGACCCAGTACTTC
clone_size: NA; v_call: TRBV6-5; j_call: TRBJ2-7; d_call: TRBD1; cdr3_aa: CASSYGDSDSYEQYF; cdr3_nt: TGTGCCAGCAGTTACGGGGACAGCGATTCCTACGAGCAGTACTTC
clone_size: NA; v_call: TRBV19; j_call: TRBJ2-1; d_call: NA; cdr3_aa: CASSIDRAAYNEQFF; cdr3_nt: TGTGCCAGTAGTATAGACAGGGCTGCCTACAATGAGCAGTTCTTC
clone_size: NA; v_call: TRBV19; j_call: TRBJ1-3; d_call: NA; cdr3_aa: CAAGVGGNTIYF; cdr3_nt: TGTGCCGCGGGAGTAGGTGGAAACACCATATATTTT
clone_size: NA; v_call: TRBV28; j_call: TRBJ2-1; d_call: TRBD2; cdr3_aa: CASRSGTRYNEQFF; cdr3_nt: TGTGCCAGCAGGTCCGGGACTAGATACAATGAGCAGTTCTTC
clone_size: NA; v_call: TRBV18; j_call: TRBJ2-1; d_call: TRBD2; cdr3_aa: CASSPKSGGNEQFF; cdr3_nt: TGTGCCAGCTCACCAAAGAGCGGGGGGAATGAGCAGTTCTTC
clone_size: NA; v_call: TRBV29-1; j_call: TRBJ2-3; d_call: TRBD2; cdr3_aa: CSMSFGGSTAHTQYF; cdr3_nt: TGCAGCATGAGTTTCGGGGGGTCGACTGCCCATACGCAGTATTTT
clone_size: few; v_call: TRBV19; j_call: TRBJ1-1; d_call: NA; cdr3_aa: CASRYEAKTEAFF; cdr3_nt: TGTGCCAGTAGATATGAGGCAAAGACTGAAGCTTTCTTT
clone_size: NA; v_call: TRBV6-5; j_call: TRBJ2-4; d_call: NA; cdr3_aa: CASSYSKRGSKNIQYF; cdr3_nt: TGTGCCAGCAGTTACTCGAAAAGGGGGAGCAAAAACATTCAGTACTTC